The 13 T cell receptor beta chains below all came from one sample that was sequenced in a study of ipilimumab plus nivolumab after autologous stem cell transplantation. The method was immunoSEQ multiplex PCR; TCRdb's version includes in-frame clones alone and lacks a portion of them. The sample lists more than 12,000 clones; about four fifths were seen once. Source: PBMCs, taken in a trial of ipilimumab plus nivolumab as post-transplant consolidation. These receptors were collected from a male donor with primary mediastinal lymphoma.

V usage is TRBV19 and J usage is TRBJ2-5, with D tentatively TRBD1 or TRBD2 (5 bases each). The V gene's germline CDR1 is LNHDA and CDR2 SQIVND (reference sequence). V was shortened by 2 bases and J by 5 bases, with 9 bases between the two germline ends. This CDR3 spans 13 amino acids. CDR3 sequence reads: CASSITRDETQYF. CDR3 bases: TGTGCCAGTAGTATAACCAGGGACGAGACCCAGTACTTC.

DNA of the CDR3: TGTGCCAGCAGCTTCCGGGACAGGCCAAACACTGAAGCTTTCTTT. Translating it yields CASSFRDRPNTEAFF. The chain links TRBV7-9 to TRBJ1-1, with 8 bases matching TRBD1. V gave up 3 bases and J gave up 2 bases; unmatched junction bases: 5. This CDR3 contains 15 residues. Germline V CDR1 and CDR2: SEHNR, FQNEAQ (reference sequence).

The J gene is TRBJ1-1, the V gene TRBV27; D unresolved. The CDR3 is made up of 13 amino acids. The germline V gene has CDR1 MNHEY and CDR2 SMNVEV (reference sequence). Trimming removed 3 bases from V and 5 bases from J, with 10 bases in between. The CDR3 loop reads CASSFRWGTEAFF. The CDR3 nucleotides are TGTGCCAGCAGTTTTCGGTGGGGAACTGAAGCTTTCTTT.

This clone was detected once. The chain couples TRBV2 to TRBJ1-4; tentatively, D is TRBD1 (6 bases). The germline CDR1 and CDR2 sequences are SNHLY and FYNNEI. The CDR3 has 13 residues. V gave up 7 bases and J gave up 7 bases, with 13 bases separating them. The CDR3 region is CASTNRAVEKLFF. The CDR3 bases are TGTGCCAGCACAAACAGGGCGGTTGAAAAACTGTTTTTT.

This chain connects TRBV29-1 to TRBJ1-4; 7 bases are shared with TRBD1. CDR1 is SQVTM and CDR2 is ANQGSEA in the germline V gene. The CDR3 length is 11 residues. The V segment lost 8 bases and the J segment 8 bases; nucleotides outside the gene matches: 5. The CDR3 coding sequence is TGCAGCATCCGGACAGGAGAAAAACTGTTTTTT. Residues: CSIRTGEKLFF.

This clone is a singleton in its sample. V and J are TRBV7-2 and TRBJ2-3; 13 bases line up with TRBD2. The CDR3 sequence is 17 residues long. The J segment lost 2 bases and the V segment lost 5 bases, leaving 7 bases of the junction unmatched. CDR1 is SGHTA, CDR2 FQGNSA, per germline. The DNA for the CDR3 is TGTGCCAGCAGCGACCGACTAGCGGGGGGCTTCACAGATACGCAGTATTTT. Encoded protein: CASSDRLAGGFTDTQYF.

The rearrangement joins TRBV28 to TRBJ1-6; D gene uncertain. This CDR3 spans 13 amino acids. Trimming removed 6 bases from V and 6 bases from J, with 9 bases in between. Looked up from germline, CDR1 is MDHEN and CDR2 is SYDVKM. CDR3 sequence (DNA): TGTGCCAGCAGGGGAGATCTTAATTCACCCCTCCACTTT. Protein: CASRGDLNSPLHF.

The genes are TRBV15 and TRBJ2-3; perhaps TRBD1 as D (5 bases). V shed 5 bases and J shed 2 bases, with 17 bases lying between them. The CDR3 consists of 16 residues. Germline lookup yields CDR1 LNHNV and CDR2 YYDKDF (reference sequence). CDR3 region: CATSSRQPKDTDTQYF. CDR3 nucleotides: TGTGCCACCAGCTCCCGACAGCCCAAGGACACAGATACGCAGTATTTT.

The chain employs TRBV2 and TRBJ2-5; D is undetermined. Trimming took 3 bases from V and 4 from J, leaving 3 bases between them. CDR1 and CDR2 from the germline V gene are SNHLY and FYNNEI. The CDR3 runs to 11 residues. CDR3 sequence (DNA): TGTGCCAGCAGTGACAGAGAGACCCAGTACTTC. It codes for CASSDRETQYF.

The chain has TRBV19 and TRBJ1-1; D is uncertain. This CDR3 is 15 amino acids long. Germline loops: CDR1 LNHDA, CDR2 SQIVND (reference sequence). V lost 2 bases, J lost 5 bases, and 15 bases lay in between. The CDR3 coding sequence is TGTGCCAGTAGTATACAGACCGTCGGAGGGACTGAAGCTTTCTTT. Translated, it gives CASSIQTVGGTEAFF. Drawing the rest from reference TRBV19 and TRBJ1-1, the complete variable domain is DGGITQSPKYLFRKEGQNVTLSCEQNLNHDAMYWYRQDPGQGLRLIYYSQIVNDFQKGDIAEGYSVSREKKESFPLTVTSAQKNPTAFYLCASSIQTVGGTEAFFGQGTRLTVV.

This clone was observed a handful of times. This chain uses TRBV13 with TRBJ1-3, with 8 bases identical to TRBD1. The CDR3 runs 16 residues. V was pared by 1 base and J by 4 bases, with 6 bases of the junction left unmatched. In germline, CDR1 is PRHDT, CDR2 FYEKMQ (reference sequence). The CDR3 DNA reads as TGTGCCAGCAGCTTAGCACAGGGGGTCGGGGGAAACACCATATATTTT. Protein sequence: CASSLAQGVGGNTIYF.

V and J are TRBV5-6 and TRBJ2-7, with D possibly TRBD2 on 6 matching bases. This CDR3 has 16 amino acids. With 0 bases removed from V and 5 bases from J, the gap between germline ends came to 18 bases. CDR1 is SGHDT and CDR2 is YYEEEE in the germline V gene. The CDR3 nucleotides are TGTGCCAGCAGCTTGGGGGGGACTCGGACGTTGGACGAGCAGTACTTC. Translating gives CASSLGGTRTLDEQYF. The complete variable domain, with remaining parts taken from reference TRBV5-6 and TRBJ2-7, reads DAGVTQSPTHLIKTRGQQVTLRCSPKSGHDTVSWYQQALGQGPQFIFQYYEEEERQRGNFPDRFSGHQFPNYSSELNVNALLLGDSALYLCASSLGGTRTLDEQYFGPGTRLTVT.

The chain links TRBV7-2 to TRBJ2-3; TRBD2 is a possible D gene (5 bases). In germline, CDR1 is SGHTA, CDR2 FQGNSA. CDR3 length: 13 amino acids. Trimming left V 10 bases short and J 6 bases short, with 17 bases between. The CDR3 DNA is TGTGCCACCTCCCGGGGTAGGGAGGATACGCAGTATTTT. Protein sequence: CATSRGREDTQYF.